The 14 T cell receptor beta chains reported below all come from one sample, sequenced in a study of human T cells and chemical hapten exposure. Stated time point: patch test 1, 2 weeks after DPC sensitization. Indicated treatment: therapeutic diphenylcyclopropenone sensitization with weekly scalp DPC. TCRdb re-called the RACE reads through MiXCR, storing one row per CDR3 protein. Altogether about 120,000 distinct CDR3 sequences are present, roughly 15% being singletons, with the ten largest covering 0.92%. The material sequenced was whole blood, taken in connection with sensitization to the hapten diphenylcyclopropenone (DPC). The source of these receptors is a man aged 18 to 29 with alopecia areata. Some clones in this sample may be carry-over from other donors' samples.

This clonotype was counted ten times or more. The chain joins TRBV3-1 to TRBJ1-5; D is uncertain. Looked up from germline, CDR1 is LGHDT and CDR2 is YNNKEL (reference sequence). With 2 bases removed from V and 5 bases from J, the gap between germline ends came to 10 bases. The CDR3 covers 14 residues. CDR3 bases: TGTGCCAGCAGCCAATCGCTGGCTTATCAGCCCCAGCATTTT. It codes for CASSQSLAYQPQHF. Full variable domain (remainder filled in from reference TRBV3-1 and TRBJ1-5): DTAVSQTPKYLVTQMGNDKSIKCEQNLGHDTMYWYKQDSKKFLKIMFSYNNKELIINETVPNRFSPKSPDKAHLNLHINSLELGDSAVYFCASSQSLAYQPQHFGDGTRLSIL.

The rearrangement uses TRBV7-6 and TRBJ2-1; TRBD1 aligns across 11 bases. Germline V lookup: CDR1 SGHVS, CDR2 FNYEAQ. The CDR3 extends over 19 amino acids. Losses at the gene ends were 1 base for V and 0 bases for J; bases not matched to a gene: 8. CDR3 coding DNA: TGTGCCAGCAGCTTAGGTAGAGGGACAGGGGGAAGCTCCTACAATGAGCAGTTCTTC. This encodes CASSLGRGTGGSSYNEQFF.

This clonotype was observed a few times. V usage is TRBV7-2 and J usage is TRBJ2-7, with TRBD2 matching over 7 bases. The CDR3 is made up of 13 amino acids. Trimming cost V 5 bases and J 3 bases; bases outside gene matches: 4. Germline values: CDR1 SGHTA, CDR2 FQGNSA. CDR3 region: CASSPREVYEQYF. CDR3 bases: TGTGCCAGCAGCCCCCGGGAGGTCTACGAGCAGTACTTC.

This clonotype was seen only a few times. The rearrangement uses TRBV10-1 and TRBJ2-5; D possibly corresponds to TRBD2 (6 bases). This CDR3 is 15 amino acids long. V was shortened by 6 bases and J by 4 bases, with 18 bases between the two germline ends. Looked up from germline, CDR1 is WNHNN and CDR2 is SYGVQD (reference sequence). The CDR3 DNA reads TGCGCCAGCAGGCCAGGGACTCGAGAGGTAGAGACCCAGTACTTC. Protein: CASRPGTREVETQYF.

The chain joins TRBV19 to TRBJ1-5, with no clear D. This CDR3 has 14 residues. Germline CDR1 and CDR2: LNHDA and SQIVND (reference sequence). The V and J ends lost 3 bases and 0 bases respectively, with 6 bases between them. The CDR3 spells CASSIVGSNQPQHF. The CDR3 DNA reads TGTGCCAGTAGTATCGTCGGTAGCAATCAGCCCCAGCATTTT.

This clonotype was seen only a few times. V and J are TRBV11-1 and TRBJ2-2; TRBD2 is a possible D gene (5 bases). V was clipped by 3 bases and J by 0 bases, with 8 bases between them. From germline, CDR1 is SGHAT and CDR2 FQDESV (reference sequence). CDR3 length: 15 residues. The DNA for the CDR3 is TGTGCCAGCAGCTTTGGGAGTGCGAACACCGGGGAGCTGTTTTTT. Translation: CASSFGSANTGELFF.

This clonotype occurred a few times. V usage is TRBV20-1 and J usage is TRBJ2-1; 15 bases map to TRBD2. Germline V gene lookup returns CDR1 DFQATT and CDR2 SNEGSKA (reference sequence). CDR3 length equals 16 residues. The chain's CDR3 is CSIPGTSGGSWNEQFF. In DNA form, the CDR3 reads TGCAGCATACCCGGGACTAGCGGGGGGAGTTGGAATGAGCAGTTCTTC.

There are a few counts of this clonotype. The V and J genes are TRBV4-2 and TRBJ1-6; D is unresolved. CDR3 length equals 16 residues. Trimming removed 1 base at V and 0 bases at J, with 7 bases between. The germline V gene has CDR1 LGHNA and CDR2 YNFKEQ. CDR3 sequence (DNA): TGTGCCAGCAGCCAAGGGGATAGCTCCTATAATTCACCCCTCCACTTT. Its protein product is CASSQGDSSYNSPLHF.

This clonotype was detected only a few times. The rearrangement joins TRBV29-1 to TRBJ2-3; 10 bases align to TRBD2. The V gene's germline CDR1 is SQVTM and CDR2 ANQGSEA. The J segment lost 12 bases and the V segment lost 2 bases, leaving 5 bases of the junction unmatched. The CDR3 contains 12 residues. The CDR3 DNA reads TGCAGCGTTGAAACTAGCGGGGTACTCCAGTATTTT. Translated, it gives CSVETSGVLQYF.

This clonotype was detected many times. The chain recombines TRBV11-2 with TRBJ1-2; D unclear. CDR3 length equals 12 residues. The germline V and J ends were trimmed by 7 bases and 1 base, with 7 bases remaining between them. CDR1 is SGHAT, CDR2 FQNNGV, per germline. The chain's CDR3 is CASTGNNYGYTF. CDR3 nucleotide sequence: TGTGCCAGCACTGGGAATAACTATGGCTACACCTTC.

The rearrangement joins TRBV9 to TRBJ2-4; 9 bases fit TRBD1. The CDR3 spans 14 residues. Germline V gene data show CDR1 as SGDLS and CDR2 as YYNGEE. V trimming: 3 bases; J trimming: 6 bases; junction bases outside the gene matches: 4. This CDR3 is CASSGGTGSNIQYF. DNA for the CDR3: TGTGCCAGCAGCGGTGGGACAGGGTCAAACATTCAGTACTTC.

The chain carries TRBV7-6 and TRBJ2-3; 8 positions match TRBD1. V shed 5 bases, J shed 3 bases, and the junction held 4 bases outside the gene matches. Germline lookup yields CDR1 SGHVS and CDR2 FNYEAQ. There are 14 residues in the CDR3. CDR3 in DNA: TGTGCCAGCAGCCGGGGGACAGGTACAGATACGCAGTATTTT. Its protein product is CASSRGTGTDTQYF.

V usage is TRBV7-2 and J usage is TRBJ1-4, with D possibly matching TRBD1 (6 bases). V shed 1 base and J shed 3 bases, with 12 bases lying between them. This CDR3 has 16 residues. The germline CDR1 and CDR2 sequences are SGHTA and FQGNSA. Here the CDR3 DNA reads TGTGCCAGCAGCTTAGGCTACAGGGCTCCTAATGAAAAACTGTTTTTT. Protein sequence: CASSLGYRAPNEKLFF. Based on the CDR3 plus reference TRBV7-2 and TRBJ1-4, the full variable domain is GAGVSQSPSNKVTEKGKDVELRCDPISGHTALYWYRQSLGQGLEFLIYFQGNSAPDKSGLPSDRFSAERTGGSVSTLTIQRTQQEDSAVYLCASSLGYRAPNEKLFFGSGTQLSVL.

The chain uses TRBV11-2 and TRBJ2-7, with TRBD1 matching 8 bases. The CDR3 spans 16 residues. Trimming at V came to 5 bases and at J to 2 bases, leaving 11 bases not matched to a gene. CDR1 is SGHAT, CDR2 FQNNGV, per germline. CDR3 DNA: TGTGCCAGCAGCGACACGACATCGGACAGGGCCTACGAGCAGTACTTC. Its translation is CASSDTTSDRAYEQYF.